This T cell receptor beta chain was observed in a study of cytomegalovirus exposure and HLA in healthy donors. On this clone: Its antigen is currently unknown.

Findings of the study overall: In all likelihood, a cluster of highly shared sequence variants was a sequencing artifact. Researchers reported in a later analysis that a missense DCLRE1C variant was tied to TCR beta V- and J-gene trimming. Rare TCR sequences dominated, though some public TCRs recurred in many donors.

Germline trimming cut 0 bases from V and 1 base from J; bases unmatched to any gene: 6. The CDR3 is 18 amino acids. Germline-derived CDR1 and CDR2 are SGDLS and YYNGEE. With 60 Vbeta and 13 Jbeta primers, the PCR was carried out. The table came from immunoSEQ multiplex PCR; TCRdb's copy has only in-frame clones and leaves some out. The table lists around 170,000 clones, 80% of them singletons. Donors showed nominal health when sampled, although they likely had unrecorded immune exposures. The sequence derives from a man aged 35-49 years in good health and CMV-seropositive. Input material: PBMCs. V is TRBV9 and J is TRBJ2-7; TRBD2 agrees at 14 bases. CDR3 in amino acids: CASSVGLAGGPHSYEQYF. CDR3 DNA: TGTGCCAGCAGCGTAGGACTAGCGGGGGGGCCACATTCCTACGAGCAGTACTTC.